This is a list of T cell receptor beta chains from one sample in a study of CD8 T cells in Susac syndrome. Via MiXCR, TCRdb re-called the immunoSEQ multiplex PCR reads, giving one row per CDR3 protein. The sample has more than 95,000 distinct CDR3 sequences, 90% to 95% seen once. The sample comprised CD4+ T cells from PBMCs. These receptors were taken from a human donor in good health. Each CDR3 is given with its conserved first and last residue. Fields, in order: J gene, V gene, CDR3 protein.

TRBJ2-5 | TRBV20-1 | CSVSTTSGKLGTQYF
TRBJ1-5 | TRBV30 | CAWSWGGDQPQHF
TRBJ1-1 | TRBV14 | CASRTPGQATEAFF
TRBJ2-2 | TRBV19 | CASSIGTYNTGELFF
TRBJ2-7 | TRBV12-3/TRBV12-4 | CASSSSGTGRPYEQYF
TRBJ1-5 | TRBV7-6 | CASSSLGRPDQPQHF
TRBJ1-1 | TRBV7-2 | CASSLIAGWTNTEAFF
TRBJ2-3 | TRBV10-3 | CAISVHSGTGSGNTQYF
TRBJ2-5 | TRBV30 | CAWSRGEGYGETQYF
TRBJ2-1 | TRBV27 | CASSPRRDSYNEQFF
TRBJ2-2 | TRBV10-3 | CAISTGQGGTGELFF
TRBJ1-1 | TRBV3-1 | CASSQTGYTEAFF
TRBJ1-1 | TRBV2 | CASRDGTVEAFF
TRBJ2-5 | TRBV2 | CASRISRAQYF
TRBJ1-1 | TRBV2 | CASRLDMTVTEAFF
TRBJ1-1 | TRBV27 | CASSASRGRLDTEAFF
TRBJ2-2 | TRBV30 | CAWSGDRGIGGELFF
TRBJ2-3 | TRBV5-4 | CASSPAMWGGSTDTQYF
TRBJ1-4 | TRBV20-1 | CSARPGTGQNDEKLFF
TRBJ2-7 | TRBV7-9 | CASSLIGRGFSYEQYF
TRBJ2-7 | TRBV4-3 | CASSQDRLAGDPTYEQYF
TRBJ1-1 | TRBV7-2 | CASSPHRGTEAFF
TRBJ1-1 | TRBV2 | CASSEETGGTEAFF
TRBJ2-1 | TRBV7-2 | CASSSRLAGGNEQFF
TRBJ2-3 | TRBV11-2 | CASSSYRPDTDTQYF
TRBJ2-1 | TRBV12-3/TRBV12-4 | CASTRRGQRVYNEQFF
TRBJ2-1 | TRBV7-6 | CASSPLGSSGRHEQFF
TRBJ2-4 | TRBV7-7 | CASTPAVAKNIQYF
TRBJ2-5 | TRBV9 | CASSVGHRETQYF
TRBJ2-3 | TRBV29-1 | CSVEASGSSTDTQYF
TRBJ1-2 | TRBV4-1 | CASSEKLYYGYTF
TRBJ1-2 | TRBV2 | CASLLRAGNYGYTF